This entry features one T cell receptor (beta chain) sequence. These data belong to a study of PD-L1 blockade in urothelial cancer. Study details: Chemotherapy regimens numbering 0 to 3 had been given to patients. The authors examined blood 3 weeks (second dose) and 6 weeks after treatment start. There were a median of roughly 140,000 T cells in blood samples.

Indicated time point: pretreatment peripheral blood. Patients presented with locally advanced or metastatic urothelial carcinoma. V was clipped by 4 bases and J by 2 bases, with 9 bases between them. CDR1 is MGHDK, CDR2 SYGVNS, per germline. The CDR3 is 14 residues long. Produced via immunoSEQ multiplex PCR; TCRdb's table is partial and in-frame only. Here the sample spans around 100,000 clones, roughly 87% being singletons. J is TRBJ1-5 and V is TRBV25-1; the D is unclear. Sequenced material: PBMCs, taken around atezolizumab (anti-PD-L1) treatment. The clonotype was recovered from a man aged 60 to 69 with urothelial cancer. Here the CDR3 DNA reads TGTGCCAGCAGTGGCGGTCTGCGCAATCAGCCCCAGCATTTT. Amino acids: CASSGGLRNQPQHF.